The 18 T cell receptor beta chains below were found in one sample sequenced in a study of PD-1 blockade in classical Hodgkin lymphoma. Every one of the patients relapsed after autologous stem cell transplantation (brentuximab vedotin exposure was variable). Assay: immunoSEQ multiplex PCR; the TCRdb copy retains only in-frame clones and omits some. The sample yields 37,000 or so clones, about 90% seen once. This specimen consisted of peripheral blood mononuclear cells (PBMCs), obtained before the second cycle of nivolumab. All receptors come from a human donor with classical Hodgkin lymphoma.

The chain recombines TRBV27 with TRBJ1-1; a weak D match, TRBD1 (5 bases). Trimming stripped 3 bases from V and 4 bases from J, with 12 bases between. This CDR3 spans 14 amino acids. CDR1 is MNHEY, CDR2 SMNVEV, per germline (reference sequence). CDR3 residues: CASSLGTLGTEAFF. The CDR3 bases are TGTGCCAGCAGTTTGGGGACTCTGGGCACTGAAGCTTTCTTT.

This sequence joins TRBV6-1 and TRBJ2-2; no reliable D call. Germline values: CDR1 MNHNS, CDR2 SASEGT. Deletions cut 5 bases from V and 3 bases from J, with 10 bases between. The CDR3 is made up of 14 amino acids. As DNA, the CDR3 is TGTGCCAGCAGTTCGAAAACCTACACCGGGGAGCTGTTTTTT. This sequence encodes CASSSKTYTGELFF.

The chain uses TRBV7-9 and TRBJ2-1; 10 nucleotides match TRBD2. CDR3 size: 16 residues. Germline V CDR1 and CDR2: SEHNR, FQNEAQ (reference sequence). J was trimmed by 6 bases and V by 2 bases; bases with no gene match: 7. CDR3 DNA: TGTGCCAGCAGCTTAACCTCAGGGACTAGCGTCAATGAGCAGTTCTTC. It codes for CASSLTSGTSVNEQFF.

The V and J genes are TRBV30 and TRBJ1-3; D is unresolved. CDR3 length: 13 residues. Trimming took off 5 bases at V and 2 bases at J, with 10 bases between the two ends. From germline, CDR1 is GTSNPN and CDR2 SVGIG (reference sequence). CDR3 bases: TGTGCCTGGGGAAGGGATACTGGAAACACCATATATTTT. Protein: CAWGRDTGNTIYF. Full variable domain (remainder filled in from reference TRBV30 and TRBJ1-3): SQTIHQWPATLVQPVGSPLSLECTVEGTSNPNLYWYRQAAGRGLQLLFYSVGIGQISSEVPQNLSASRPQDRQFILSSKKLLLSDSGFYLCAWGRDTGNTIYFGEGSWLTVV.

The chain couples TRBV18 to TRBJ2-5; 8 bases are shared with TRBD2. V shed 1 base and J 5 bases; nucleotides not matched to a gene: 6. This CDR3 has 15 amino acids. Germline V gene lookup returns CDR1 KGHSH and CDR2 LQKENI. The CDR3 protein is CASSPLAGSEETQYF. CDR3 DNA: TGTGCCAGCTCACCACTAGCGGGATCTGAGGAGACCCAGTACTTC.

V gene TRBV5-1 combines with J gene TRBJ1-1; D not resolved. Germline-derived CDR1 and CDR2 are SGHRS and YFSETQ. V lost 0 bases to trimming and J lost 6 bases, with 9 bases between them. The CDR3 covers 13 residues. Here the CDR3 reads CASSLALYSEAFF. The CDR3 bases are TGCGCCAGCAGCTTGGCACTTTACTCTGAAGCTTTCTTT. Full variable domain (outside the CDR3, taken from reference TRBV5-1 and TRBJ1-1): KAGVTQTPRYLIKTRGQQVTLSCSPISGHRSVSWYQQTPGQGLQFLFEYFSETQRNKGNFPGRFSGRQFSNSRSEMNVSTLELGDSALYLCASSLALYSEAFFGQGTRLTVV.

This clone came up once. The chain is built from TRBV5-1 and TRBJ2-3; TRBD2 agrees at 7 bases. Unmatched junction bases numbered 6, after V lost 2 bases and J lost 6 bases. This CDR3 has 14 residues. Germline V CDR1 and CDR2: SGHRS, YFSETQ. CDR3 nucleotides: TGCGCCAGCAGCTTATCCGGGAGGAGGGATACGCAGTATTTT. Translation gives CASSLSGRRDTQYF.

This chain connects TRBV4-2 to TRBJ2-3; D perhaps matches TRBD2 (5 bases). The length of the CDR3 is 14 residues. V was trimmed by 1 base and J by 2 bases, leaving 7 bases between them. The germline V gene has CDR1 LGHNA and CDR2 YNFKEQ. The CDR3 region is CASSQGTDTDTQYF. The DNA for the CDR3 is TGTGCCAGCAGCCAAGGGACTGACACAGATACGCAGTATTTT.

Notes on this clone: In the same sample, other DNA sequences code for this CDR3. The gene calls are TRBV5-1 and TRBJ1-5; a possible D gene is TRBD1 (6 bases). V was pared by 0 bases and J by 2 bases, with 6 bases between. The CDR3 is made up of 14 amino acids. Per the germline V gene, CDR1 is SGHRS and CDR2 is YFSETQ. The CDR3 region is CASSLEGGNQPQHF. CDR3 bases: TGCGCCAGCAGCTTGGAGGGGGGCAATCAGCCCCAGCATTTT.

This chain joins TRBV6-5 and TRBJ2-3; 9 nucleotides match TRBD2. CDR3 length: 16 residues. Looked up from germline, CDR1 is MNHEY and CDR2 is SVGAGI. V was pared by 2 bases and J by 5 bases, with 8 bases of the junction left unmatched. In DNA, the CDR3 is TGTGCCAGCAGTTACGGCGCGGGAGGGTTAATAGATACGCAGTATTTT. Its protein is CASSYGAGGLIDTQYF.

CDR3 nucleotide sequence: TGTGCAAGTCGCTCCTTAGCGGGAGGGGGACAGGGCCCCTACGAGCAGTACTTC. Translation: CASRSLAGGGQGPYEQYF. The V gene is TRBV12-2, the J gene TRBJ2-7; the table assigns TRBD2, which was not confirmed against the DNA. TRBV12-2 is listed as a pseudogene. This CDR3 has 18 amino acids.

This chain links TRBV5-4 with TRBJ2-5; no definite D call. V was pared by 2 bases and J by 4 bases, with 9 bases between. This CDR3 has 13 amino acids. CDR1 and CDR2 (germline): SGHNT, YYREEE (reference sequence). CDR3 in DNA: TGTGCCAGCAGCTTAGGCAACGCAGAGACCCAGTACTTC. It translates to CASSLGNAETQYF.

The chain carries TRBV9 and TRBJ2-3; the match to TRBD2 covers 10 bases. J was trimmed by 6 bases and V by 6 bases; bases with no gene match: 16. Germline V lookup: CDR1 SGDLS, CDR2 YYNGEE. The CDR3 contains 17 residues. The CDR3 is CASNLAGTSAQGDTQYF. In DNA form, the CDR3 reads TGTGCCAGCAACCTTGCCGGGACTAGCGCTCAGGGTGATACGCAGTATTTT.

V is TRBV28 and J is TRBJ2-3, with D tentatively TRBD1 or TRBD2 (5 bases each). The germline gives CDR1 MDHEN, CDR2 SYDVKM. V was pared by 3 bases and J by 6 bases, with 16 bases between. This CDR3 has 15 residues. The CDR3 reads CASSFSSRVSDTQYF. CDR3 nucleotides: TGTGCCAGCAGTTTCTCTAGCAGGGTCTCGGATACGCAGTATTTT. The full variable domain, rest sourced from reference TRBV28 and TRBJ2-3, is DVKVTQSSRYLVKRTGEKVFLECVQDMDHENMFWYRQDPGLGLRLIYFSYDVKMKEKGDIPEGYSVSREKKERFSLILESASTNQTSMYLCASSFSSRVSDTQYFGPGTRLTVL.

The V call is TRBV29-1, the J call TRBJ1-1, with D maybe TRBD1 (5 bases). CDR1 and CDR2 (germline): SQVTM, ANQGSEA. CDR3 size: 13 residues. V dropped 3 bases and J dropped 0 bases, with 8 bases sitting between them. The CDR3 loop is CSVDPGVNTEAFF. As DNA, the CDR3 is TGCAGCGTTGATCCGGGGGTGAACACTGAAGCTTTCTTT.

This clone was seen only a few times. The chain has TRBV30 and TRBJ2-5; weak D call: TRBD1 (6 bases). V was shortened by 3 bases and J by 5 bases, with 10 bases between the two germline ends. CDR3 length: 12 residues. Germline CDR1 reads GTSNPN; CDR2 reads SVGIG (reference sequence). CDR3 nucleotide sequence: TGTGCCTGGAGAGGGGGTTGGGAGACCCAGTACTTC. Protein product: CAWRGGWETQYF.

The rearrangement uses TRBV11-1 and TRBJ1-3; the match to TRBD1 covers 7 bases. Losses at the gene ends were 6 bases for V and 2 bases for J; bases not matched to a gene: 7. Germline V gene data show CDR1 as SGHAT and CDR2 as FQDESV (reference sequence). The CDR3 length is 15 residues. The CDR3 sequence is CASSSGTEPGNTIYF. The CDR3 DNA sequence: TGTGCCAGCAGTTCCGGGACAGAGCCTGGAAACACCATATATTTT.

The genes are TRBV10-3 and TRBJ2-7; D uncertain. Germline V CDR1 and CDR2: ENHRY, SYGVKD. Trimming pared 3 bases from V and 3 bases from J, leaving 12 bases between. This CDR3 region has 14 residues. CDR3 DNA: TGTGCCATCAGTGACAAGAAGCCATTCTACGAGCAGTACTTC. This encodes CAISDKKPFYEQYF.